This T cell receptor (beta chain) was observed in a study of blood T cells in healthy people across ages. Broader study findings: The study found more naive CD4+ cells and higher diversity in long-lived than aged donors. There was no known CMV status for donors, so expanded clonotype changes were possibly confounded.

This clonotype showed up many times. No antigen is known for it. Trimming removed 1 base from V and 7 bases from J, with 14 bases in between. In germline, CDR1 is SEHNR, CDR2 FQNEAQ (reference sequence). The CDR3 loop spans 15 amino acids. The use of a sample-barcoded 5' primer and a J-beta primer mix characterized a second PCR of roughly 7 to 12 cycles. With 12 random nucleotides, a template-switch adaptor tagged each individual cDNA molecule. At least 2.5 million CDR3-containing paired-end reads were obtained per sample. TCRdb reprocessed the 5' RACE reads with MiXCR, giving one entry per CDR3 protein. This sample has approximately 1.5 million distinct CDR3 sequences, with around 40% found just once.

V gene TRBV7-9 combines with J gene TRBJ2-1, with a tentative D call TRBD1 (7 bases). Sequencing was carried out using blood. The clonotype was recovered from a woman younger than 30 in good health. CDR3 residues: CASSLGGGAGNEQFF. As DNA, the CDR3 is TGTGCCAGCAGCTTAGGAGGGGGCGCGGGGAATGAGCAGTTCTTC.